This T cell receptor beta chain was identified in a study of siplizumab effects on memory and regulatory T cells. Broader study findings: With siplizumab, cumulative frequency of CD4+ memory-derived alloreactive sequences dropped significantly.

Germline lookup yields CDR1 SGHVS and CDR2 FQNEAQ. The CDR3 extends over 15 amino acids. The ends lost 1 base at V and 5 bases at J; junction bases unmatched: 4. The assay covered roughly 97,000 TCR templates per sample. Sequencing used immunoSEQ multiplex PCR; TCRdb keeps in-frame clones, though not all of them. The sample shows about 52,000 clones, nearly 98% of them seen only once. Points on this clone: The antigen is unknown.

The source is a human donor in good health. V is TRBV7-8 and J is TRBJ2-2; TRBD1 agrees at 7 bases. The sequenced sample consisted of naive CD4+ T cells sorted from blood. CDR3: CASSLGHRGTGELFF. The CDR3 bases are TGTGCCAGCAGCTTAGGGCACAGGGGAACCGGGGAGCTGTTTTTT.